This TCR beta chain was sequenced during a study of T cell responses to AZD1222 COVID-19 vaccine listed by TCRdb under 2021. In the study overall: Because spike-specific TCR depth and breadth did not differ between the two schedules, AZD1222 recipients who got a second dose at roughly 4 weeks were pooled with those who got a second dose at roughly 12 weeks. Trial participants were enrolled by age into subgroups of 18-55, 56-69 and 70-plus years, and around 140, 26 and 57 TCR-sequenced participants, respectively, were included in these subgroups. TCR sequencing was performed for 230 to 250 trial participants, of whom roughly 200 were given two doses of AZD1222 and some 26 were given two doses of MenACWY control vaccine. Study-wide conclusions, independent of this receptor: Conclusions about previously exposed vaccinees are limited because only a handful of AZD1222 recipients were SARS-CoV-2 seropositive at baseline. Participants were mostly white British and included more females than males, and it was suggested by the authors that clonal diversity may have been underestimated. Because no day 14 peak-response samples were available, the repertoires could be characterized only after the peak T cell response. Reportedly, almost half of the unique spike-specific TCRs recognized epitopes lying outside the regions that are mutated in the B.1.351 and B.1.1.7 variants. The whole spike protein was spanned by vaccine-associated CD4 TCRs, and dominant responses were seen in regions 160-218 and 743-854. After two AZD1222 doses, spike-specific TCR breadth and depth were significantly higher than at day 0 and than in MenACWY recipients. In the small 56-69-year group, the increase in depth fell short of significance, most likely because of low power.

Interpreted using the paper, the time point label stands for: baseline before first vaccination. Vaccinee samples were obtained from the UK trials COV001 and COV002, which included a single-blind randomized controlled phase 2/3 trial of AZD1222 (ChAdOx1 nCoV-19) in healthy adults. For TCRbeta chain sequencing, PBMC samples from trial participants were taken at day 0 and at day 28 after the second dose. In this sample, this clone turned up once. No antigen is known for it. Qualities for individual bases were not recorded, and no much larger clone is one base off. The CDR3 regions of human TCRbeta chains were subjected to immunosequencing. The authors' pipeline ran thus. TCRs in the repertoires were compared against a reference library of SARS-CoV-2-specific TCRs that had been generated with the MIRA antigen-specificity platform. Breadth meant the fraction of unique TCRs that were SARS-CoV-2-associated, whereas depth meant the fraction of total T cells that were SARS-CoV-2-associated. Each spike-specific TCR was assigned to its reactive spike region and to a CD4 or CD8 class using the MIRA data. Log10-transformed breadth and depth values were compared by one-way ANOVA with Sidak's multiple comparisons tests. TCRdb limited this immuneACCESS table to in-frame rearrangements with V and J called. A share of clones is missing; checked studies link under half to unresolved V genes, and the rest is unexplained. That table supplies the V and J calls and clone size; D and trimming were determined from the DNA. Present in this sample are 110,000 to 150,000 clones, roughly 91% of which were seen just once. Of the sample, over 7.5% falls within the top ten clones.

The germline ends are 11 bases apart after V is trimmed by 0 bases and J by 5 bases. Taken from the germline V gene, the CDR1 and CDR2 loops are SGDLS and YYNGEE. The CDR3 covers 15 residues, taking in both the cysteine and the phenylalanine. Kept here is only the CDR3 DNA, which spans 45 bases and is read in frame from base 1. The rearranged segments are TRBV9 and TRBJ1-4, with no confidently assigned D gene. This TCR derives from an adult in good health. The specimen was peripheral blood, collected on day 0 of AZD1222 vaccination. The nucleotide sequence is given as TGTGCCAGCAGCGTAGCTATCGGGCTGAATGAAAAACTGTTTTTT. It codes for CASSVAIGLNEKLFF. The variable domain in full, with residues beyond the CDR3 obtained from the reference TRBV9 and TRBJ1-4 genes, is DSGVTQTPKHLITATGQRVTLRCSPRSGDLSVYWYQQSLDQGLQFLIQYYNGEERAKGNILERFSAQQFPDLHSELNLSSLELGDSALYFCASSVAIGLNEKLFFGSGTQLSVL.